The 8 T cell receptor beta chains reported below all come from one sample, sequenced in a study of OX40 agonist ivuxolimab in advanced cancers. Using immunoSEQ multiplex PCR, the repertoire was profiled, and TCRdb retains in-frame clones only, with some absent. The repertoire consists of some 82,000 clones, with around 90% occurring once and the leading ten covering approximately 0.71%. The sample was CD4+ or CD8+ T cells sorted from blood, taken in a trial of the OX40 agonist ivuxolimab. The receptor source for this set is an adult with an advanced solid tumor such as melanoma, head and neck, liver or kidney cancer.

DNA for the CDR3: TGTGCCAGTAGTCCGAGACAGGGGGGAACTGAAGCTTTCTTT. Its translation is CASSPRQGGTEAFF. The V gene is TRBV19, the J gene TRBJ1-1, with 9 bases matching TRBD1. Trimming removed 5 bases from V and 5 bases from J; junction bases left unmatched: 6. Germline values: CDR1 LNHDA, CDR2 SQIVND (reference sequence). CDR3 size: 14 residues.

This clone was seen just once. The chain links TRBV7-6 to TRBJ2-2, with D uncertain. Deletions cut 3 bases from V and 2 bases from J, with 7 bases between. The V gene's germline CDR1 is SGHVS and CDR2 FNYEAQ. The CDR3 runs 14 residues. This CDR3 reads CASSLAGNTGELFF. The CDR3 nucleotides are TGTGCCAGCAGCTTGGCAGGAAACACCGGGGAGCTGTTTTTT. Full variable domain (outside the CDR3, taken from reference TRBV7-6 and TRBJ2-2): GAGVSQSPRYKVTKRGQDVALRCDPISGHVSLYWYRQALGQGPEFLTYFNYEAQQDKSGLPNDRFSAERPEGSISTLTIQRTEQRDSAMYRCASSLAGNTGELFFGEGSRLTVL.

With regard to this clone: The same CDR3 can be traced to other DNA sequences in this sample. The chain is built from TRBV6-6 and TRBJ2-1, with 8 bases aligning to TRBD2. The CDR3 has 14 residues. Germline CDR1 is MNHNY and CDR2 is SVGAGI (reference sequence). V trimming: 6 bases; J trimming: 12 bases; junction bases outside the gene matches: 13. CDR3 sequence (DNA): TGTGCCAGCAGCTCATCTACTAGCGGAAAGGGGCAGTTCTTC. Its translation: CASSSSTSGKGQFF.

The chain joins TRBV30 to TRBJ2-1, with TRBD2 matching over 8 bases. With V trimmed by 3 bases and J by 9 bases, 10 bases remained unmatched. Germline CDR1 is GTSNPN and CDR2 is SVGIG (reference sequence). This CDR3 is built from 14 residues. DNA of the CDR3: TGTGCCTGGAGCTTAACTAGCGGAGGCACTGAGCAGTTCTTC. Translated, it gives CAWSLTSGGTEQFF.

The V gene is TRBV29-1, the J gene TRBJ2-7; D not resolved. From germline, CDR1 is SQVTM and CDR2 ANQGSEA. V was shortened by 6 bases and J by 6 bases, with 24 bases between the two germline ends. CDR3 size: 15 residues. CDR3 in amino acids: CSVASVLGPWVEQYF. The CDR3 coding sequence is TGCAGCGTAGCCTCGGTCCTAGGGCCCTGGGTCGAGCAGTACTTC.

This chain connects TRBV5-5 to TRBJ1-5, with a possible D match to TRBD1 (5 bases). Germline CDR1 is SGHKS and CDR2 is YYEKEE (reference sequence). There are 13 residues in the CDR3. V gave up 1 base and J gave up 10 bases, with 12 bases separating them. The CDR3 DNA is TGTGCCAGCAGCTTGCAAGGGGATTACCCCCAGCATTTT. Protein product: CASSLQGDYPQHF.

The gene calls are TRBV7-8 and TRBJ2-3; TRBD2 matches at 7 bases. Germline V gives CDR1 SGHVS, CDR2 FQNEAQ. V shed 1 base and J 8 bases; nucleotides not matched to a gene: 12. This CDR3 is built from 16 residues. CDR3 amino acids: CASSLGVGAGEGTQYF. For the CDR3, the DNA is TGTGCCAGCAGCTTAGGAGTCGGGGCGGGGGAAGGTACGCAGTATTTT.

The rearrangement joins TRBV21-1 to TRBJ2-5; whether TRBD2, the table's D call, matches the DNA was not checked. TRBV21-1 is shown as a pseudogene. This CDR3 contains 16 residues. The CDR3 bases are TGTGCCAGCAGCACCGATAGCGGGAGGGCCAGAGAGACCCAGTACTTC. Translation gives CASSTDSGRARETQYF.